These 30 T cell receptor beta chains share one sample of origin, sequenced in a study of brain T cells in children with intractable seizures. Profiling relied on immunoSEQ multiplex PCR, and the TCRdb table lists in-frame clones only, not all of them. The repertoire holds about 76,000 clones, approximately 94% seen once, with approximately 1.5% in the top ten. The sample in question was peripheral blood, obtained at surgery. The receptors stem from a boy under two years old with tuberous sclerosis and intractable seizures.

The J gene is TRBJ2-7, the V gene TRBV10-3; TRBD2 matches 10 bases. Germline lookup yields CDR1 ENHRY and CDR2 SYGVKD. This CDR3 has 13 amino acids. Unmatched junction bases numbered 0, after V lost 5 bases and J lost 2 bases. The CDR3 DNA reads TGTGCCATCAGTAGCGGGGGGGCCTACGAGCAGTACTTC. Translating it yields CAISSGGAYEQYF.

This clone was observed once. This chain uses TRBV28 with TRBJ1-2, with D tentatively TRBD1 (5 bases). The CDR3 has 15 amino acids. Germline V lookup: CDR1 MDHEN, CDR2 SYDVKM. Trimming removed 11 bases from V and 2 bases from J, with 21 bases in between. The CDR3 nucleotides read TGTGCCTCCAAAGGAGAGGGGACCCCGAACTATGGCTACACCTTC. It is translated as CASKGEGTPNYGYTF.

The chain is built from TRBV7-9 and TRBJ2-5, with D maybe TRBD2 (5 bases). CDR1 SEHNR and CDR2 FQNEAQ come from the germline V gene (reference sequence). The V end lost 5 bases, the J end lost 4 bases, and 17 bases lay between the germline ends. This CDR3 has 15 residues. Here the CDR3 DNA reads TGTGCCAGCAGCCCACACGCAGAGGGTGTAGAGACCCAGTACTTC. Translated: CASSPHAEGVETQYF.

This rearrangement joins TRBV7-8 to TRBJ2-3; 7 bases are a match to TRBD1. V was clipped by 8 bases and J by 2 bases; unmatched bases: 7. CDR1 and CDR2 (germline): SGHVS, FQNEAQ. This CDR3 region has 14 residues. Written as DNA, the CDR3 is TGTGCCAGCCCAACGGGACAGATCACAGATACGCAGTATTTT. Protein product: CASPTGQITDTQYF.

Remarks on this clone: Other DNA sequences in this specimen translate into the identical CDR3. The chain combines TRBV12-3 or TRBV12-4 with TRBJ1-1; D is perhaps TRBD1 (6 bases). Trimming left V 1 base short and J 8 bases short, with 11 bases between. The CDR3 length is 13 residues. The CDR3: CASSLERGTEAFF. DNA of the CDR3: TGTGCCAGCAGTTTAGAAAGAGGGACAGAAGCTTTCTTT.

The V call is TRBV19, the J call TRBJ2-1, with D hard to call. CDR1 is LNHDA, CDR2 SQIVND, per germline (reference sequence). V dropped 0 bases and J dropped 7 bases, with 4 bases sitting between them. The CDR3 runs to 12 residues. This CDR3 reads CASSIDVNEQFF. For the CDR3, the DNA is TGTGCCAGTAGTATAGATGTGAATGAGCAGTTCTTC.

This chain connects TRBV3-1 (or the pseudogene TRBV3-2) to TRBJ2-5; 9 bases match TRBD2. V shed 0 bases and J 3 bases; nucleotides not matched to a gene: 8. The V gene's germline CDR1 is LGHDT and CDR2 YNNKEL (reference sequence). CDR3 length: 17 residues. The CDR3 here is CASSQDGGLARKETQYF. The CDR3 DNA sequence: TGTGCCAGCAGCCAAGATGGGGGACTAGCTAGGAAAGAGACCCAGTACTTC.

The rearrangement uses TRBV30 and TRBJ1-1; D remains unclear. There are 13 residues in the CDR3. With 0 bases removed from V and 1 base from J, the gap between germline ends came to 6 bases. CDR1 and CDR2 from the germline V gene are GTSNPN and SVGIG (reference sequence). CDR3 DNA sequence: TGTGCCTGGAGTGTACTGGGGAACACTGAAGCTTTCTTT. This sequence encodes CAWSVLGNTEAFF.

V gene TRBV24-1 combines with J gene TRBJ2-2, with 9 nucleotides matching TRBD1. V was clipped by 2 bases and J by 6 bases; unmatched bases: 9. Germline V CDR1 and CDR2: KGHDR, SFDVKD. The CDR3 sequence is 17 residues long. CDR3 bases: TGTGCCACCAGTGATTCGGGGACAGGGAAAAGCGCCGGGGAGCTGTTTTTT. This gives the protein CATSDSGTGKSAGELFF.

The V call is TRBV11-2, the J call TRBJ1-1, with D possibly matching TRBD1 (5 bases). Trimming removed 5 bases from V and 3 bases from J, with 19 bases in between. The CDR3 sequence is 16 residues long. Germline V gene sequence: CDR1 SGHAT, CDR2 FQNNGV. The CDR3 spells CASSIDSSQVHTEAFF. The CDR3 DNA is TGTGCCAGCAGCATTGACAGTTCCCAGGTGCACACTGAAGCTTTCTTT.

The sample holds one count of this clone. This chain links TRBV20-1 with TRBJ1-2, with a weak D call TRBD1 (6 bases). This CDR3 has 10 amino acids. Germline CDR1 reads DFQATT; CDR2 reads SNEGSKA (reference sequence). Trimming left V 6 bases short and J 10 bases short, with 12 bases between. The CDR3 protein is CSAPGVDYTF. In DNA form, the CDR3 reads TGCAGTGCGCCAGGGGTCGACTACACCTTC.

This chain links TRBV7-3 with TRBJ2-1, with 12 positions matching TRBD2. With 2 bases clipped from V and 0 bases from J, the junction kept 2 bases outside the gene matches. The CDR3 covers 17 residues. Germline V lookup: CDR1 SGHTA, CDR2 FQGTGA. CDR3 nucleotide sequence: TGTGCCAGCAGCTTACTAGCGGGAGGGAGCTCCTACAATGAGCAGTTCTTC. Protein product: CASSLLAGGSSYNEQFF.

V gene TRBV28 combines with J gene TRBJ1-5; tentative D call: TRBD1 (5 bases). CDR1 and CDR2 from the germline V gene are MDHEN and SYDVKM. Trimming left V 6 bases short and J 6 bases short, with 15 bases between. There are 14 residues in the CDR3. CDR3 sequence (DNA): TGTGCCAGCAGCCGCGACAGTTTCCCTCAGCCCCAGCATTTT. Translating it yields CASSRDSFPQPQHF. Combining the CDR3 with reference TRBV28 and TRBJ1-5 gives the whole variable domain DVKVTQSSRYLVKRTGEKVFLECVQDMDHENMFWYRQDPGLGLRLIYFSYDVKMKEKGDIPEGYSVSREKKERFSLILESASTNQTSMYLCASSRDSFPQPQHFGDGTRLSIL.

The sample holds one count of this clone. The CDR3 DNA is TGTGCCAGCACTTGGGGGGGGCCAGCCAAAAACATTCAGTACTTC. Amino acid sequence: CASTWGGPAKNIQYF. The chain carries TRBV11-2 and TRBJ2-4, with D maybe TRBD2 (7 bases). This CDR3 is 15 amino acids long. The V end lost 7 bases, the J end lost 0 bases, and 13 bases lay between the germline ends. The germline CDR1 and CDR2 sequences are SGHAT and FQNNGV. Full variable domain (missing parts from reference TRBV11-2 and TRBJ2-4): EAGVAQSPRYKIIEKRQSVAFWCNPISGHATLYWYQQILGQGPKLLIQFQNNGVVDDSQLPKDRFSAERLKGVDSTLKIQPAKLEDSAVYLCASTWGGPAKNIQYFGAGTRLSVL.

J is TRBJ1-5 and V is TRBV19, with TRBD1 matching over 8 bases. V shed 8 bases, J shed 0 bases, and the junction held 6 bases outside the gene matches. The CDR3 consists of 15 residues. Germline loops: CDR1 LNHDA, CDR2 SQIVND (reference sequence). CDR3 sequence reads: CASAGTGFSNQPQHF. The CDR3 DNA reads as TGTGCCAGTGCCGGGACAGGTTTTAGCAATCAGCCCCAGCATTTT. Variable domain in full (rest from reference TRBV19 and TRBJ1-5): DGGITQSPKYLFRKEGQNVTLSCEQNLNHDAMYWYRQDPGQGLRLIYYSQIVNDFQKGDIAEGYSVSREKKESFPLTVTSAQKNPTAFYLCASAGTGFSNQPQHFGDGTRLSIL.

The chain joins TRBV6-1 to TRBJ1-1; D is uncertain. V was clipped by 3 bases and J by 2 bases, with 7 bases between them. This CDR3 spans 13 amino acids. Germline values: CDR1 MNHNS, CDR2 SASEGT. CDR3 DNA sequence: TGTGCCAGCAGTGACAGCCTAAACACTGAAGCTTTCTTT. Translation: CASSDSLNTEAFF.

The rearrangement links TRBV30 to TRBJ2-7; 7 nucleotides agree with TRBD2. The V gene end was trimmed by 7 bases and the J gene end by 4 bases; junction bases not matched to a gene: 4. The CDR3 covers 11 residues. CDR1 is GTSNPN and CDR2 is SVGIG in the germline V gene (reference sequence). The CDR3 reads CALSGVYEQYF. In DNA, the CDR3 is TGTGCCTTGAGCGGGGTGTACGAGCAGTACTTC. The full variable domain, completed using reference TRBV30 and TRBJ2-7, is SQTIHQWPATLVQPVGSPLSLECTVEGTSNPNLYWYRQAAGRGLQLLFYSVGIGQISSEVPQNLSASRPQDRQFILSSKKLLLSDSGFYLCALSGVYEQYFGPGTRLTVT.

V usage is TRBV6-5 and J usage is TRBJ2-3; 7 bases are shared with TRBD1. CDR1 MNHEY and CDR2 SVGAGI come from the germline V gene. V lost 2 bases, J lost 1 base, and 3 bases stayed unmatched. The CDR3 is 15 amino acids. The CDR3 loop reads CASSYRDRRTDTQYF. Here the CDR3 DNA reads TGTGCCAGCAGTTACCGGGACAGACGCACAGATACGCAGTATTTT.

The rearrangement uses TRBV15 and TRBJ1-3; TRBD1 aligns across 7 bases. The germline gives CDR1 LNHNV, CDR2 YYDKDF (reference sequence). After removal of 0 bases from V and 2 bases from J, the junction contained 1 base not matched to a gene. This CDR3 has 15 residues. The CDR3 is CATSRDQGAGNTIYF. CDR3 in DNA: TGTGCCACCAGCAGAGATCAGGGGGCTGGAAACACCATATATTTT.

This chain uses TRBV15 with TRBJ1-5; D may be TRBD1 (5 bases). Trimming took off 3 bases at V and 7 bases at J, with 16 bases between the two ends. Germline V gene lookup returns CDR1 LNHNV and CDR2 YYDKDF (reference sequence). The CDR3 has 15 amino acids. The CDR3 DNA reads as TGTGCCACCAGCAGTGGGGGGATGTATGGGCAGCCCCAGCATTTT. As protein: CATSSGGMYGQPQHF.

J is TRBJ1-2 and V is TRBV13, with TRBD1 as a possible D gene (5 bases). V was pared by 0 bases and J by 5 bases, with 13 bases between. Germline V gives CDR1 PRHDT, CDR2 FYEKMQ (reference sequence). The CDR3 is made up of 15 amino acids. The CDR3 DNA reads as TGTGCCAGCAGCTTAGGCCTTGAGCAGGGATATGGCTACACCTTC. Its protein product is CASSLGLEQGYGYTF. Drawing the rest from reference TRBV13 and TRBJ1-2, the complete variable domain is AAGVIQSPRHLIKEKRETATLKCYPIPRHDTVYWYQQGPGQDPQFLISFYEKMQSDKGSIPDRFSAQQFSDYHSELNMSSLELGDSALYFCASSLGLEQGYGYTFGSGTRLTVV.

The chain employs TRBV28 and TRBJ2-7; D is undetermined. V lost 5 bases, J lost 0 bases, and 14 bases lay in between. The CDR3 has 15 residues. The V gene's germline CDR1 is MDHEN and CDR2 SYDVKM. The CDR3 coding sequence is TGTGCCAGCAGTAACCGTCAAGTGGGCTCCTACGAGCAGTACTTC. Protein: CASSNRQVGSYEQYF. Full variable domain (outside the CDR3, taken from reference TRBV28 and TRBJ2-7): DVKVTQSSRYLVKRTGEKVFLECVQDMDHENMFWYRQDPGLGLRLIYFSYDVKMKEKGDIPEGYSVSREKKERFSLILESASTNQTSMYLCASSNRQVGSYEQYFGPGTRLTVT.

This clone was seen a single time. CDR3 residues: CASGLEVTSGGKETQYF. CDR3 bases: TGTGCTAGTGGTTTGGAAGTGACTAGCGGGGGGAAAGAGACCCAGTACTTC. The rearrangement joins TRBV12-5 to TRBJ2-5; 13 nucleotides agree with TRBD2. Trimming at V came to 1 base and at J to 3 bases, leaving 5 bases not matched to a gene. This CDR3 has 17 amino acids. Germline values: CDR1 LGHNT, CDR2 FRNRAP.

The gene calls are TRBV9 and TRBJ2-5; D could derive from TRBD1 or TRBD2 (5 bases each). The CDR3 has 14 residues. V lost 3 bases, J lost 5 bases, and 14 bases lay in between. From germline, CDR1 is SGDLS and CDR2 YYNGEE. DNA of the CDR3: TGTGCCAGCAGCGGGGACCTCTACGGGGAGACCCAGTACTTC. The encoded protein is CASSGDLYGETQYF.

DNA of the CDR3: TGTGCCAGCAGCCAAGATCAGGGGGCGGGGACGTACCAAGAGACCCAGTACTTC. Its protein product is CASSQDQGAGTYQETQYF. The rearrangement joins TRBV4-2 to TRBJ2-5; 8 nucleotides agree with TRBD1. The CDR3 is 18 amino acids. The germline V gene has CDR1 LGHNA and CDR2 YNFKEQ. The V and J ends lost 0 bases and 0 bases, in that order; junction bases with no gene match: 9.

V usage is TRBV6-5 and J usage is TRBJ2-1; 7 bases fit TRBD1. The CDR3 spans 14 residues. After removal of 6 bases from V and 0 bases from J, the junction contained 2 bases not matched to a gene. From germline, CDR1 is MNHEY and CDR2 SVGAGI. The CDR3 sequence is CASRRDSSYNEQFF. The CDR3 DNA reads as TGTGCCAGCAGAAGGGACAGCTCCTACAATGAGCAGTTCTTC.

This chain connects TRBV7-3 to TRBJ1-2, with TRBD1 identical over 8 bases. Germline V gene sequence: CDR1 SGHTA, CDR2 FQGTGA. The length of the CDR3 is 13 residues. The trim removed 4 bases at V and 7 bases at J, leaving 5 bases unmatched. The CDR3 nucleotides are TGTGCCAGCAGCTCGACAGGGGAAGGTGGCTACACCTTC. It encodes CASSSTGEGGYTF.

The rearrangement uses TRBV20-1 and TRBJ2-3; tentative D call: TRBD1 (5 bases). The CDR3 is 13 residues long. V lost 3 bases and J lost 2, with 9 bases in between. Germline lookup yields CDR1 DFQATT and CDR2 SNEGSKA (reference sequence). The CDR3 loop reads CSASQGPTDTQYF. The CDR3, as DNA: TGCAGTGCTAGTCAGGGTCCCACAGATACGCAGTATTTT.

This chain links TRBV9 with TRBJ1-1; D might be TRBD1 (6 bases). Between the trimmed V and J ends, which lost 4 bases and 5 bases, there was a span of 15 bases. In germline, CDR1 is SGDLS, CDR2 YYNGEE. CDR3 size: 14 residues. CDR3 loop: CASSPQGGRTEAFF. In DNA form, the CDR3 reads TGTGCCAGCAGCCCCCAAGGGGGGAGGACTGAAGCTTTCTTT. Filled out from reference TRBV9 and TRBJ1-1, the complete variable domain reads DSGVTQTPKHLITATGQRVTLRCSPRSGDLSVYWYQQSLDQGLQFLIQYYNGEERAKGNILERFSAQQFPDLHSELNLSSLELGDSALYFCASSPQGGRTEAFFGQGTRLTVV.

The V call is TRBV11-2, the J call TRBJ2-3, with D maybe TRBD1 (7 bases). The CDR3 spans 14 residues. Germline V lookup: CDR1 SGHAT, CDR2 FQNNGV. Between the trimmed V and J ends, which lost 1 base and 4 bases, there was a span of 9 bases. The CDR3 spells CASSLGRGPDTQYF. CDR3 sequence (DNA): TGTGCCAGCAGCTTAGGGAGGGGGCCAGATACGCAGTATTTT.